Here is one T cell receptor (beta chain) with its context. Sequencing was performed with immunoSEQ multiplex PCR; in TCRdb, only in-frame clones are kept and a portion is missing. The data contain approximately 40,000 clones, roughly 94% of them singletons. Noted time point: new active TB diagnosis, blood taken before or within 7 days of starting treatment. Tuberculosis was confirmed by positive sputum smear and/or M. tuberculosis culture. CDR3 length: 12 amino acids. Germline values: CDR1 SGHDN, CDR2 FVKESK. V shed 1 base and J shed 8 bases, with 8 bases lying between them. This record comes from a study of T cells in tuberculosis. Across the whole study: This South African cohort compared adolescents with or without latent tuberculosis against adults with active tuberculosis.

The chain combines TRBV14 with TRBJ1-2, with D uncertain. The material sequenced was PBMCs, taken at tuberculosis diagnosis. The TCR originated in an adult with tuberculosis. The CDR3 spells CASSQAHRGYTF. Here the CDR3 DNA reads TGTGCCAGCAGCCAAGCCCATCGGGGCTACACCTTC. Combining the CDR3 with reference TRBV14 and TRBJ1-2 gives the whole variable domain EAGVTQFPSHSVIEKGQTVTLRCDPISGHDNLYWYRRVMGKEIKFLLHFVKESKQDESGMPNNRFLAERTGGTYSTLKVQPAELEDSGVYFCASSQAHRGYTFGSGTRLTVV.